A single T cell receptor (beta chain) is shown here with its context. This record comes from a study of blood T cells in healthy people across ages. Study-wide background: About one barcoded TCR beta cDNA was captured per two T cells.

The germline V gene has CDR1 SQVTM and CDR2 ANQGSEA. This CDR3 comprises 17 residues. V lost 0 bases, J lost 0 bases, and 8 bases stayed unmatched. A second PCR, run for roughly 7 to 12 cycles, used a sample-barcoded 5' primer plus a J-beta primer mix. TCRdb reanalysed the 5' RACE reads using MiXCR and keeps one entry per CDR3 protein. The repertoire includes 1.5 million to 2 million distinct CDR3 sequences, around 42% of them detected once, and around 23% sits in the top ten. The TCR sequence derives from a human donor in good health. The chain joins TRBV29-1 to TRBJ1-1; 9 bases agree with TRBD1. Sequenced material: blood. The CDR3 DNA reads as TGCAGCGTTGAAGATTGGGGAACAGGGGGCATGAACACTGAAGCTTTCTTT. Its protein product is CSVEDWGTGGMNTEAFF.